These 27 T cell receptor beta chains were sequenced from one sample in a study of blood T cell repertoires in COVID-19. TCRdb's table, derived via immunoSEQ multiplex PCR, lists solely in-frame clones and lacks some. The sample yields roughly 190,000 clones, about 81% seen once. The sequenced sample was PBMCs or T cells enriched from blood (not recorded which). These receptors all stem from a woman between 25 and 40 years old who had recovered from COVID-19.

V and J are TRBV6-5 and TRBJ2-2, with 7 bases fitting TRBD1. Germline CDR1 MNHEY, CDR2 SVGAGI. V gave up 5 bases and J gave up 4 bases; unmatched junction bases: 7. The CDR3 is 15 residues long. DNA for the CDR3: TGTGCCAGCAGTAGCCAGGGGGTGATCACCGGGGAGCTGTTTTTT. Translated: CASSSQGVITGELFF.

This chain connects TRBV2 to TRBJ1-6; D gene ambiguous. CDR1 and CDR2 from the germline V gene are SNHLY and FYNNEI. The ends were cut back, 7 bases at V and 2 bases at J, with 9 bases in the middle. The CDR3 has 14 amino acids. The CDR3 DNA sequence: TGTGCCAGCAAGGGAGGAACCTATAATTCACCCCTCCACTTT. Its protein is CASKGGTYNSPLHF.

This clone occurred a few times. V is TRBV7-9 and J is TRBJ2-7; 8 nucleotides line up with TRBD1. V shed 5 bases, J shed 5 bases, and the junction held 11 bases outside the gene matches. This CDR3 has 15 residues. In germline, CDR1 is SEHNR, CDR2 FQNEAQ (reference sequence). The CDR3 region has the DNA TGTGCCAGCAGCCCTAAGGTGAGGACAGGGAACGAGCAGTACTTC. It is translated as CASSPKVRTGNEQYF.

The CDR3 loop is CASSLSGRGQQEQYF. CDR3 coding DNA: TGTGCCAGCAGCTTGTCCGGCAGGGGGCAGCAAGAGCAGTACTTC. The chain joins TRBV7-3 to TRBJ2-7; 8 bases match TRBD1. The CDR3 runs 15 residues. Germline V gene lookup returns CDR1 SGHTA and CDR2 FQGTGA. With 3 bases clipped from V and 7 bases from J, the junction kept 11 bases outside the gene matches.

The V gene is TRBV4-1, the J gene TRBJ2-1, with TRBD2 matching over 13 bases. V shed 0 bases and J 7 bases; nucleotides not matched to a gene: 6. Germline values: CDR1 MGHRA, CDR2 YSYEKL. This CDR3 spans 17 amino acids. The CDR3 loop reads CASSQDGTSGILNEQFF. CDR3 nucleotides: TGCGCCAGCAGCCAAGATGGGACTAGCGGGATCCTAAATGAGCAGTTCTTC.

The gene calls are TRBV2 and TRBJ2-7, with 10 bases aligning to TRBD1. The length of the CDR3 is 13 residues. The ends lost 5 bases at V and 7 bases at J; junction bases unmatched: 5. Germline lookup yields CDR1 SNHLY and CDR2 FYNNEI. The CDR3 bases are TGTGCCAGCAGTCGGGACAGGGGTCCGGAGCAGTACTTC. Residues: CASSRDRGPEQYF. The full variable domain, rest sourced from reference TRBV2 and TRBJ2-7, is EPEVTQTPSHQVTQMGQEVILRCVPISNHLYFYWYRQILGQKVEFLVSFYNNEISEKSEIFDDQFSVERPDGSNFTLKIRSTKLEDSAMYFCASSRDRGPEQYFGPGTRLTVT.

The chain combines TRBV27 with TRBJ2-5; a weak D match, TRBD1 (6 bases). CDR1 is MNHEY, CDR2 SMNVEV, per germline (reference sequence). The CDR3 sequence is 15 residues long. Trimming removed 4 bases from V and 4 bases from J, with 16 bases in between. CDR3 region: CASSSNRVPRETQYF. The CDR3 region has the DNA TGTGCCAGCAGTTCCAACAGGGTTCCCAGAGAGACCCAGTACTTC.

DNA for the CDR3: TGTGCCAGCAGCTTATGGCAGGGGTCGAACTACGAGCAGTACGTC. This sequence encodes CASSLWQGSNYEQYV. The chain uses TRBV7-8 and TRBJ2-7; D may be TRBD1 (6 bases). Germline values: CDR1 SGHVS, CDR2 FQNEAQ. The CDR3 spans 15 residues. V gave up 2 bases and J gave up 3 bases, with 14 bases separating them.

This clone has only a few counts. V gene TRBV18 combines with J gene TRBJ2-1, with 9 nucleotides matching TRBD2. Trimming took 6 bases from V and 6 from J; bases not matched to a gene: 15. The V gene's germline CDR1 is KGHSH and CDR2 LQKENI. This CDR3 has 17 residues. CDR3: CASSKILAGGPGNEQFF. CDR3 DNA: TGTGCCAGCTCCAAAATTCTGGCGGGGGGGCCGGGCAATGAGCAGTTCTTC.

The V call is TRBV2, the J call TRBJ2-7; the D gene is possibly TRBD2 (6 bases). Germline CDR1 is SNHLY and CDR2 is FYNNEI. The CDR3 has 12 amino acids. Trimming cost V 7 bases and J 2 bases, with 9 bases left between them. CDR3 region: CASIGGAYEQYF. CDR3 DNA sequence: TGTGCCAGCATTGGAGGGGCCTACGAGCAGTACTTC.

The chain couples TRBV6-5 to TRBJ1-1, with TRBD1 matching over 10 bases. The V segment lost 5 bases and the J segment 4 bases; nucleotides outside the gene matches: 1. The CDR3 covers 13 residues. In germline, CDR1 is MNHEY, CDR2 SVGAGI. In nucleotides, the CDR3 is TGTGCCAGCAGTCGACAGGGGGCCACTGAAGCTTTCTTT. Residues: CASSRQGATEAFF.

V gene TRBV5-1 combines with J gene TRBJ1-2; the D gene is possibly TRBD1 (6 bases). The V end lost 4 bases, the J end lost 2 bases, and 15 bases lay between the germline ends. Germline CDR1 reads SGHRS; CDR2 reads YFSETQ. The CDR3 contains 15 residues. This chain's CDR3 is CASSLTSTGNYGYTF. The DNA of the CDR3 is TGCGCCAGCAGCCTTACCTCCACAGGGAACTATGGCTACACCTTC.

The V and J genes are TRBV7-8 and TRBJ2-7; 10 positions agree with TRBD1. Germline V gene lookup returns CDR1 SGHVS and CDR2 FQNEAQ. The length of the CDR3 is 16 residues. V lost 5 bases to trimming and J lost 6 bases; unmatched junction nucleotides: 13. The CDR3 DNA reads TGTGCCAGCAGCCCTTGGGGGCGGACAGGGGGGTCCGAGCAGTACTTC. This encodes CASSPWGRTGGSEQYF.

This rearrangement joins TRBV6-5 to TRBJ2-5, with D maybe TRBD2 (5 bases). The CDR3 extends over 15 amino acids. V was cut by 6 bases and J by 2 bases, with 16 bases left in between. Germline-derived CDR1 and CDR2 are MNHEY and SVGAGI. CDR3 loop: CASRNGITTQETQYF. As DNA, the CDR3 is TGTGCCAGCAGAAACGGGATTACGACTCAAGAGACCCAGTACTTC.

The CDR3, as DNA: TGTGCCAGCAGCTTCGGGACTAGCGGGAGTGGCGGGGAGCTGTTTTTT. This sequence encodes CASSFGTSGSGGELFF. V and J are TRBV7-9 and TRBJ2-2, with 14 positions matching TRBD2. The V and J ends lost 3 bases and 7 bases, in that order; junction bases with no gene match: 4. Per the germline V gene, CDR1 is SEHNR and CDR2 is FQNEAQ (reference sequence). The CDR3 is 16 residues long.

This rearrangement joins TRBV6-5 to TRBJ2-3; 11 bases line up with TRBD2. With 11 bases clipped from V and 4 bases from J, the junction kept 11 bases outside the gene matches. This CDR3 comprises 15 residues. CDR1 and CDR2 (germline): MNHEY, SVGAGI. Here the CDR3 DNA reads TGTGCCGACAACCCATTAGCGGGAGGGGCAGATACGCAGTATTTT. Translated, it gives CADNPLAGGADTQYF.

The V call is TRBV18, the J call TRBJ1-1, with TRBD1 as a possible D gene (5 bases). Per the germline V gene, CDR1 is KGHSH and CDR2 is LQKENI. CDR3 length: 14 amino acids. The V end was cut by 3 bases, the J end by 0 bases, with 8 bases between. CDR3 protein: CASSPQGLNTEAFF. As DNA, the CDR3 is TGTGCCAGCTCACCCCAGGGTTTGAACACTGAAGCTTTCTTT.

Here the CDR3 DNA reads TGTGCCAGCAGCGCCCGACTGATGAACACTGAAGCTTTCTTT. Translation gives CASSARLMNTEAFF. The rearrangement links TRBV7-9 to TRBJ1-1; D gene uncertain. CDR3 length: 14 amino acids. Germline V gene sequence: CDR1 SEHNR, CDR2 FQNEAQ (reference sequence). V was trimmed by 5 bases and J by 0 bases, leaving 10 bases between them.

This clone came up once. The chain employs TRBV15 and TRBJ1-2; no firm D call. CDR1 is LNHNV and CDR2 is YYDKDF in the germline V gene (reference sequence). The CDR3 extends over 13 amino acids. The germline V and J ends were trimmed by 3 bases and 3 bases, with 8 bases remaining between them. The CDR3 loop is CATSSRTYYGYTF. The CDR3 nucleotides read TGTGCCACCAGCAGCCGCACATACTATGGCTACACCTTC.

This rearrangement joins TRBV29-1 to TRBJ1-2; no reliable D call. Trimming took 7 bases from V and 2 from J, leaving 11 bases between them. The CDR3 has 12 amino acids. The germline V gene encodes CDR1 SQVTM and CDR2 ANQGSEA. The CDR3 nucleotides are TGCAGCGCAATTGCCGAGAACTATGGCTACACCTTC. Amino acids: CSAIAENYGYTF.

The chain couples TRBV5-1 to TRBJ2-7; TRBD1 might be the D (6 bases). The CDR3 runs to 15 residues. CDR1 and CDR2 (germline): SGHRS, YFSETQ. V lost 4 bases, J lost 7 bases, and 21 bases lay in between. The CDR3 nucleotides read TGCGCCAGCAGCCCCTCCAATTTGAGGGGGAGAGAGCAGTACTTC. Protein sequence: CASSPSNLRGREQYF.

The chain recombines TRBV14 with TRBJ2-5; D might be TRBD2 (7 bases). The CDR3 contains 15 residues. The germline V gene encodes CDR1 SGHDN and CDR2 FVKESK. V lost 6 bases and J 7 bases, leaving 21 bases between the germline ends. The chain's CDR3 is CASSAWGGQSTTQYF. In DNA, the CDR3 is TGTGCCAGCAGTGCTTGGGGGGGCCAGAGCACGACCCAGTACTTC. Looking up the rest from reference TRBV14 and TRBJ2-5 gives the full variable domain: EAGVTQFPSHSVIEKGQTVTLRCDPISGHDNLYWYRRVMGKEIKFLLHFVKESKQDESGMPNNRFLAERTGGTYSTLKVQPAELEDSGVYFCASSAWGGQSTTQYFGPGTRLLVL.

The chain is built from TRBV28 and TRBJ1-4, with 7 positions matching TRBD1. Germline V lookup: CDR1 MDHEN, CDR2 SYDVKM. This CDR3 has 15 residues. V lost 4 bases to trimming and J lost 7 bases; unmatched junction nucleotides: 9. The CDR3 spells CASSSPTGPFEKLFF. CDR3 DNA: TGTGCCAGCAGTTCCCCGACAGGGCCTTTTGAAAAACTGTTTTTT.

This clone was seen a few times. As DNA, the CDR3 is TGTGCCACCAGCCCTCCCCCCGTCGACAGGACTTATAGCAATCAGCCCCAGCATTTT. Translating gives CATSPPPVDRTYSNQPQHF. V is TRBV15 and J is TRBJ1-5, with a tentative D call TRBD1 (6 bases). The germline V and J ends were trimmed by 5 bases and 0 bases, with 23 bases remaining between them. There are 19 residues in the CDR3. Looked up from germline, CDR1 is LNHNV and CDR2 is YYDKDF (reference sequence).

The chain joins TRBV7-2 to TRBJ1-3; a possible D gene is TRBD1 (6 bases). This CDR3 has 16 residues. The V and J ends lost 2 bases and 0 bases respectively, with 11 bases between them. The germline gives CDR1 SGHTA, CDR2 FQGNSA. The chain's CDR3 is CASSLKGGGSGNTIYF. The CDR3 DNA reads as TGTGCCAGCAGCTTAAAGGGAGGGGGCTCTGGAAACACCATATATTTT. The entire variable domain, with the rest obtained from reference TRBV7-2 and TRBJ1-3, is as follows: GAGVSQSPSNKVTEKGKDVELRCDPISGHTALYWYRQSLGQGLEFLIYFQGNSAPDKSGLPSDRFSAERTGGSVSTLTIQRTQQEDSAVYLCASSLKGGGSGNTIYFGEGSWLTVV.

The rearrangement uses TRBV30 and TRBJ1-4, with 7 bases identical to TRBD1. Looked up from germline, CDR1 is GTSNPN and CDR2 is SVGIG (reference sequence). The CDR3 length is 15 residues. J gave up 5 bases and V 2 bases, and 8 bases lay outside the gene matches. CDR3 in amino acids: CAWSPIDRDNEKLFF. In nucleotides, the CDR3 is TGTGCCTGGAGTCCTATCGACAGGGACAATGAAAAACTGTTTTTT. Supplemented by reference TRBV30 and TRBJ1-4, the full variable domain reads SQTIHQWPATLVQPVGSPLSLECTVEGTSNPNLYWYRQAAGRGLQLLFYSVGIGQISSEVPQNLSASRPQDRQFILSSKKLLLSDSGFYLCAWSPIDRDNEKLFFGSGTQLSVL.

The sample holds one count of this clone. The chain joins TRBV12-5 to TRBJ1-1; no clear D gene. The germline gives CDR1 LGHNT, CDR2 FRNRAP. CDR3 length: 11 amino acids. The V gene lost 6 bases and the J gene lost 4 bases, with 6 bases spanning the gap. CDR3: CASGPGTEAFF. The CDR3 DNA follows: TGTGCTAGTGGCCCCGGCACTGAAGCTTTCTTT.